The source of this T cell receptor beta chain is a study of blood T cell repertoires in COVID-19. Germline V lookup: CDR1 MNHEY, CDR2 SMNVEV (reference sequence). CDR3 size: 16 residues. V was pared by 6 bases and J by 4 bases, with 21 bases between. Study processing details: The authors estimated nucleated cell counts from reference gene primer amplification. Some clones are missing from TCRdb's copy, which holds only in-frame ones; the method was immunoSEQ multiplex PCR. The DNA was the basis for D and trimming; V, J and clone size are from that table. The data hold approximately 170,000 clones, with about 86% observed a single time. Patients from Seattle were sampled longitudinally, starting during active infection.

The receptor comes from a woman aged 60-75 years with COVID-19, enrolled during active disease. Sequences were obtained from peripheral blood. This rearrangement joins TRBV27 to TRBJ1-1, with a possible D match to TRBD1 (6 bases). The DNA for the CDR3 is TGTGCCAGCAGCTCCCCAGGCGCCAGGGGTTTCACTGAAGCTTTCTTT. Amino acids: CASSSPGARGFTEAFF.